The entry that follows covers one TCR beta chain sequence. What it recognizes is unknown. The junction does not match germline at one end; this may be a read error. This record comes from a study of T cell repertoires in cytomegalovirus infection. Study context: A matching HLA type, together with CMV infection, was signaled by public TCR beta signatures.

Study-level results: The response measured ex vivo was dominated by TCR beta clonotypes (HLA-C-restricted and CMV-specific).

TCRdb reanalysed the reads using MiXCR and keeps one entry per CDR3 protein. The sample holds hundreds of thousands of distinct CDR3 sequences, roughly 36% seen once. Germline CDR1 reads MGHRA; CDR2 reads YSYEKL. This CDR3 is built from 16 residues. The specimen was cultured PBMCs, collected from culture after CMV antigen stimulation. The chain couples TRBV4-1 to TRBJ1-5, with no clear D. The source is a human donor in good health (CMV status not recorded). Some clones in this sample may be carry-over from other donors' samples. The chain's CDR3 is CASSPRSSLAHQPQHF. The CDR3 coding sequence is TGTGCCAGCAGCCCCCGCAGTTCCCTAGCTCATCAGCCCCAGCATTTT.